Below are 20 T cell receptor beta chains sequenced from a single sample in a study of cytomegalovirus exposure and HLA in healthy donors. The PCR contained 60 Vbeta and 13 Jbeta primers. Some clones are missing from TCRdb's copy, which holds only in-frame ones; the method was immunoSEQ multiplex PCR. The table includes more than 150,000 clones, 81% detected once. Sequenced input: PBMCs. The receptors shown here come from a man aged 45-65 years in good health and CMV-seronegative.

The genes are TRBV5-1 and TRBJ2-5; D gene uncertain. V lost 4 bases and J 5 bases, leaving 9 bases between the germline ends. The CDR3 contains 12 residues. CDR1 and CDR2 from the germline V gene are SGHRS and YFSETQ. This CDR3 is CASSLQRETQYF. The DNA of the CDR3 is TGCGCCAGCAGCCTCCAGAGGGAGACCCAGTACTTC.

The chain couples TRBV6-1 to TRBJ1-1; possible D gene TRBD1, 6 bases. V was cut by 2 bases and J by 4 bases, with 14 bases left in between. The germline gives CDR1 MNHNS, CDR2 SASEGT. The CDR3 sequence is 15 residues long. CDR3 bases: TGTGCCAGCAGTGAATACAGGGTTTTTTCCACTGAAGCTTTCTTT. Amino acid sequence: CASSEYRVFSTEAFF.

Comments on this clone: The same CDR3 is also encoded by other DNA sequences in this sample. The rearrangement uses TRBV18 and TRBJ1-2, with 11 positions matching TRBD1. There are 15 residues in the CDR3. J gave up 1 base and V 2 bases, and 0 bases lay outside the gene matches. CDR1 and CDR2 (germline): KGHSH, LQKENI. The CDR3 sequence is CASSPGTGGNYGYTF. The CDR3, as DNA: TGTGCCAGCTCACCAGGGACAGGGGGTAACTATGGCTACACCTTC. Full variable domain (outside the CDR3, taken from reference TRBV18 and TRBJ1-2): NAGVMQNPRHLVRRRGQEARLRCSPMKGHSHVYWYRQLPEEGLKFMVYLQKENIIDESGMPKERFSAEFPKEGPSILRIQQVVRGDSAAYFCASSPGTGGNYGYTFGSGTRLTVV.

The chain joins TRBV4-1 to TRBJ1-5, with 8 bases fitting TRBD1. Germline trimming cut 10 bases from V and 5 bases from J; bases unmatched to any gene: 16. The CDR3 consists of 16 residues. CDR1 is MGHRA, CDR2 YSYEKL, per germline. CDR3 DNA sequence: TGCGCCACCCTTTGGACCGGGACAGGTAAGCATCAGCCCCAGCATTTT. This gives the protein CATLWTGTGKHQPQHF.

This rearrangement joins TRBV4-3 to TRBJ1-3; unclear D gene. V lost 0 bases, J lost 2 bases, and 8 bases lay in between. The germline V gene has CDR1 LGHNA and CDR2 YSLEER. This CDR3 is 15 amino acids long. CDR3 residues: CASSQDGSAGNTIYF. DNA for the CDR3: TGCGCCAGCAGCCAAGATGGGAGCGCTGGAAACACCATATATTTT.

The chain links TRBV27 to TRBJ2-3; 12 bases map to TRBD2. Trimming took 1 base from V and 1 from J; bases not matched to a gene: 6. CDR1 and CDR2 (germline): MNHEY, SMNVEV (reference sequence). The CDR3 runs 18 residues. CDR3 sequence reads: CASSLLPRTSGGTDTQYF. For the CDR3, the DNA is TGTGCCAGCAGTTTATTACCCCGGACTAGCGGGGGCACAGATACGCAGTATTTT.

The chain links TRBV4-1 to TRBJ1-3; TRBD1 is a possible D gene (6 bases). With 4 bases removed from V and 0 bases from J, the gap between germline ends came to 10 bases. The germline CDR1 and CDR2 sequences are MGHRA and YSYEKL. The CDR3 is made up of 15 amino acids. CDR3 sequence: CASSPGHRSGNTIYF. The CDR3 nucleotides are TGCGCCAGCAGCCCGGGACACCGCTCTGGAAACACCATATATTTT.

The V gene is TRBV10-3, the J gene TRBJ1-2; D is ambiguous. The germline gives CDR1 ENHRY, CDR2 SYGVKD. The CDR3 runs 15 residues. V dropped 2 bases and J dropped 8 bases, with 18 bases sitting between them. The DNA of the CDR3 is TGTGCCATCAGTGAGGCTCTACGGCCTGAGGCCGGCTACACCTTC. Translated: CAISEALRPEAGYTF.

V gene TRBV12-5 combines with J gene TRBJ1-6; 8 positions match TRBD1. The CDR3 is 18 amino acids. With V trimmed by 6 bases and J by 6 bases, 16 bases remained unmatched. CDR1 is LGHNT, CDR2 FRNRAP, per germline. The CDR3 DNA follows: TGTGCTAGTGGGCGAGTGGCCAGGGGGCTGGATGGTAATTCACCCCTCCACTTT. It encodes CASGRVARGLDGNSPLHF.

V and J are TRBV10-2 and TRBJ1-5; 12 bases match TRBD1. Germline V CDR1 and CDR2: WSHSY, SAAADI. This CDR3 region has 18 residues. The V and J ends lost 6 bases and 6 bases, in that order; junction bases with no gene match: 15. In nucleotides, the CDR3 is TGCGCCAGCAGCCGACCGGGACAGGGGGCGAGGGTAGGTCAGCCCCAGCATTTT. This sequence encodes CASSRPGQGARVGQPQHF.

This chain connects TRBV18 to TRBJ2-7; no firm D call. V lost 3 bases, J lost 5 bases, and 14 bases lay in between. The CDR3 extends over 14 amino acids. Germline CDR1 is KGHSH and CDR2 is LQKENI. CDR3 in amino acids: CASSPYLNENEQYF. The CDR3 coding sequence is TGTGCCAGCTCACCCTACTTAAACGAGAACGAGCAGTACTTC.

The chain joins TRBV9 to TRBJ1-4, with 10 bases fitting TRBD1. With V trimmed by 4 bases and J by 10 bases, 7 bases remained unmatched. The CDR3 totals 14 residues. Germline CDR1 SGDLS, CDR2 YYNGEE. Here the CDR3 reads CASSTDGQGVKLFF. The CDR3 nucleotides read TGTGCCAGCAGCACCGACGGACAGGGGGTAAAACTGTTTTTT. Variable domain in full (rest from reference TRBV9 and TRBJ1-4): DSGVTQTPKHLITATGQRVTLRCSPRSGDLSVYWYQQSLDQGLQFLIQYYNGEERAKGNILERFSAQQFPDLHSELNLSSLELGDSALYFCASSTDGQGVKLFFGSGTQLSVL.

Worth noting for this clone: The germline gene is not matched at one end of the junction; a read error may be the cause. The CDR3 coding sequence is TGTTCCAGCAGCATTATGACAGGGAGGAATGGCTACACCTTC. Translating gives CSSSIMTGRNGYTF. This chain uses TRBV7-9 with TRBJ1-2; 7 bases align to TRBD1. Germline V lookup: CDR1 SEHNR, CDR2 FQNEAQ (reference sequence). The CDR3 runs 14 residues.

This clone was observed once. V gene TRBV30 combines with J gene TRBJ2-2, with 9 nucleotides matching TRBD2. V was clipped by 5 bases and J by 4 bases; unmatched bases: 8. Germline V lookup: CDR1 GTSNPN, CDR2 SVGIG (reference sequence). The CDR3 length is 15 residues. Here the CDR3 reads CAWGLAGRGTGELFF. The CDR3 DNA reads as TGTGCCTGGGGCCTAGCGGGGCGAGGCACCGGGGAGCTGTTTTTT.

This clone appeared a single time. V and J are TRBV18 and TRBJ2-2; the D gene is possibly TRBD1 (6 bases). The V and J ends lost 3 bases and 5 bases respectively, with 10 bases between them. Looked up from germline, CDR1 is KGHSH and CDR2 is LQKENI. This CDR3 spans 14 amino acids. The CDR3 DNA reads TGTGCCAGCTCACCCTATAGGGGGACCGGGGAGCTGTTTTTT. Its protein product is CASSPYRGTGELFF.

This chain joins TRBV11-2 and TRBJ1-2, with D possibly matching TRBD1 (5 bases). The CDR3 has 16 residues. V was clipped by 3 bases and J by 1 base, with 15 bases between them. Germline-derived CDR1 and CDR2 are SGHAT and FQNNGV. CDR3 sequence (DNA): TGTGCCAGCAGCTTGGGGGGGGGTAAGGTTAACTATGGCTACACCTTC. This codes for CASSLGGGKVNYGYTF.

The gene calls are TRBV2 and TRBJ2-5; 10 nucleotides match TRBD1. The J call may not be correct, given that the DNA end is closer to TRBJ2-7. Germline CDR1 reads SNHLY; CDR2 reads FYNNEI. This CDR3 comprises 13 residues. Here the CDR3 DNA reads TGTGCCAGTCGGACAGGGGGAACCTACGAGCAGTACTTC. It codes for CASRTGGTYEQYF.

The chain uses TRBV4-1 and TRBJ2-1; D not resolved. Deletions cut 4 bases from V and 2 bases from J, with 24 bases between. The length of the CDR3 is 19 residues. Germline V gene data show CDR1 as MGHRA and CDR2 as YSYEKL. The CDR3 coding sequence is TGCGCCAGCAGCCTCTCTATCATTCTGCGTGTCCTCCCCTACAATGAGCAGTTCTTC. Translating it yields CASSLSIILRVLPYNEQFF.

The rearrangement links TRBV7-9 to TRBJ1-4; 9 positions agree with TRBD1. Germline CDR1 reads SEHNR; CDR2 reads FQNEAQ (reference sequence). The trim removed 5 bases at V and 6 bases at J, leaving 16 bases unmatched. CDR3 size: 18 residues. CDR3 nucleotide sequence: TGTGCCAGCAGCCTATCAGTCCCGGGACAGGGATATGATGAAAAACTGTTTTTT. It yields the protein CASSLSVPGQGYDEKLFF.

V and J are TRBV5-1 and TRBJ1-1; no definite D call. Germline values: CDR1 SGHRS, CDR2 YFSETQ. The V end lost 6 bases, the J end lost 0 bases, and 9 bases lay between the germline ends. The CDR3 sequence is 13 residues long. The CDR3 spells CASTEAMNTEAFF. CDR3 sequence (DNA): TGCGCCAGCACGGAGGCCATGAACACTGAAGCTTTCTTT.